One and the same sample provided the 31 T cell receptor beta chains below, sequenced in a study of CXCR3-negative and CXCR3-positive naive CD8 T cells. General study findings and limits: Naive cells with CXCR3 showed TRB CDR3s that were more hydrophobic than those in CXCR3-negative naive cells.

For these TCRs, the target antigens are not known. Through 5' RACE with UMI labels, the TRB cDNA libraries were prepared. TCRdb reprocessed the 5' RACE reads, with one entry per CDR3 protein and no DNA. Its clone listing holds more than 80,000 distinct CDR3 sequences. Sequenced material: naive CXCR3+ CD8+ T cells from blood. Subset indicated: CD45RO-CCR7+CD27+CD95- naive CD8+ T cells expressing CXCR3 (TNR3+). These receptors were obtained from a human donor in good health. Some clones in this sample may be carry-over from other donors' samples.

The CDR3 region is CASSPPGSNQPQHF. The rearrangement joins TRBV6-6 to TRBJ1-5; the TRBD1 assignment by TCRdb is unverifiable without DNA. The CDR3 is 14 amino acids. CDR1 is MNHNY and CDR2 is SVGAGI in the germline V gene (reference sequence).

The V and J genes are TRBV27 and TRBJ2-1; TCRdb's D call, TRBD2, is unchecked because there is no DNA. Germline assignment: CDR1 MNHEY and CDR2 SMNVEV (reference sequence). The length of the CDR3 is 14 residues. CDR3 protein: CASSLTSGSSEQFF.

CDR3 region: CSVEDLPGTDTQYF. V gene TRBV29-1 combines with J gene TRBJ2-3; without DNA, the TCRdb call of TRBD1 cannot be checked. The length of the CDR3 is 14 residues. Per germline, CDR1 SQVTM and CDR2 ANQGSEA.

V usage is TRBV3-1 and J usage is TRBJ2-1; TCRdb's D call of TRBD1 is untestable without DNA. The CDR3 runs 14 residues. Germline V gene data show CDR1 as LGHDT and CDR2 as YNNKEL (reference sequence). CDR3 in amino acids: CASSHPGGANEQFF.

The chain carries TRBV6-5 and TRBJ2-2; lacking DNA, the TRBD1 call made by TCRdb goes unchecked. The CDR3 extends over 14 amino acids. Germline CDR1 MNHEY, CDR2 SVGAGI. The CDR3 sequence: CASRTGGVFGELFF.

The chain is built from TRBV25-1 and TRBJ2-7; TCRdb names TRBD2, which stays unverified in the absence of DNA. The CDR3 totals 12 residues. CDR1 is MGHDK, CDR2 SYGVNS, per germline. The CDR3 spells CASGPGSYEQYF.

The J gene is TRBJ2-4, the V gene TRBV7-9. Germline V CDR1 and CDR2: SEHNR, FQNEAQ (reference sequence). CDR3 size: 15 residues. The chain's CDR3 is CASSLLGEAKNIQYF.

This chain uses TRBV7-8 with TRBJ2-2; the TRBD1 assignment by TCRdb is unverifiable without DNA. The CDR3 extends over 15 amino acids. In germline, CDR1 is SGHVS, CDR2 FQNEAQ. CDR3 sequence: CASSFGAGISGELFF. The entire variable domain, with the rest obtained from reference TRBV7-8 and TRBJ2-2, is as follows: GAGVSQSPRYKVAKRGQDVALRCDPISGHVSLFWYQQALGQGPEFLTYFQNEAQLDKSGLPSDRFFAERPEGSVSTLKIQRTQQEDSAVYLCASSFGAGISGELFFGEGSRLTVL.

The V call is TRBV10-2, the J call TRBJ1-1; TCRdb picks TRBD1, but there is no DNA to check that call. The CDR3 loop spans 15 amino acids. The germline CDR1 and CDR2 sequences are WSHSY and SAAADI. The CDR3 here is CASSEQAGSAAEAFF.

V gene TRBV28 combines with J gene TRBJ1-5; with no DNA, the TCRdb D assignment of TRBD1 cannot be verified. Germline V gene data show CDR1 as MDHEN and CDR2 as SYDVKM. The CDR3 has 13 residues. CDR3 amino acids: CASWDGSNQPQHF.

The CDR3 protein is CSVEKALQGWGETQYF. This sequence joins TRBV29-1 and TRBJ2-5; TCRdb calls TRBD1, which cannot be checked without DNA. Germline V CDR1 and CDR2: SQVTM, ANQGSEA. The CDR3 length is 16 residues.

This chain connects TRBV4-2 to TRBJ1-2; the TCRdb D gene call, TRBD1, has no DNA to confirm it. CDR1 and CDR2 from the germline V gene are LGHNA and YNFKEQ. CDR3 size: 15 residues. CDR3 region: CASSQESTGSYGYTF.

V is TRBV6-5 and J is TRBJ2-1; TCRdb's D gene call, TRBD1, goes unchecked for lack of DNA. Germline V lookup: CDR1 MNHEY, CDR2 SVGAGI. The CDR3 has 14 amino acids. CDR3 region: CASRRQGAVNEQFF.

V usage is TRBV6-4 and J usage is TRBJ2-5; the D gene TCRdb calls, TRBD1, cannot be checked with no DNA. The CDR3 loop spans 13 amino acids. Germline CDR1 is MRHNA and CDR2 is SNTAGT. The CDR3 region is CASSAGTEETQYF.

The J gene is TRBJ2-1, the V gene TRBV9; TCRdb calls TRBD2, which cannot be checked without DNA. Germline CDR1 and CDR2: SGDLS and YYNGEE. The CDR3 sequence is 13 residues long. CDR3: CASSAWDSGEQFF. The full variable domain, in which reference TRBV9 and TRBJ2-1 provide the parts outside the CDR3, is DSGVTQTPKHLITATGQRVTLRCSPRSGDLSVYWYQQSLDQGLQFLIQYYNGEERAKGNILERFSAQQFPDLHSELNLSSLELGDSALYFCASSAWDSGEQFFGPGTRLTVL.

CDR3 loop: CASSLIGGYGNQPQHF. This chain joins TRBV27 and TRBJ1-5; TCRdb indicates TRBD1, and absent DNA this call remains unverified. The CDR3 has 16 residues. Germline V CDR1 and CDR2: MNHEY, SMNVEV (reference sequence).

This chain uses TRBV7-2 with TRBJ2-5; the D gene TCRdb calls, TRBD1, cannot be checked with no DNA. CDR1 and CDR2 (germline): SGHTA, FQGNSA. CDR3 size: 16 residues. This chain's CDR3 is CASSLVYVRGKETQYF.

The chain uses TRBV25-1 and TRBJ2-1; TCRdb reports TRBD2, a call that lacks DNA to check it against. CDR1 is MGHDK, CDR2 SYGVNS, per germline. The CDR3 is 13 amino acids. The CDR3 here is CASNPPNDNEQFF.

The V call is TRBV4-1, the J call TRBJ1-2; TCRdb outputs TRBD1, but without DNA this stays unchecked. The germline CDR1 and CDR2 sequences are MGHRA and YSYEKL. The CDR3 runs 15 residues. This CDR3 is CASSRNAGTDYGYTF.

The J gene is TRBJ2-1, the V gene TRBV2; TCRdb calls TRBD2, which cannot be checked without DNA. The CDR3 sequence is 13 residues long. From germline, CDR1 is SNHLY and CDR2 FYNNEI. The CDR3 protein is CASSDGLAGEQFF.

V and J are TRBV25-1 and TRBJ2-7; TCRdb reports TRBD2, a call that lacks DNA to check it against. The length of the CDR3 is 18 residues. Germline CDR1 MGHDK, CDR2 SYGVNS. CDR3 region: CASSDRDGGLAGAYEQYF.

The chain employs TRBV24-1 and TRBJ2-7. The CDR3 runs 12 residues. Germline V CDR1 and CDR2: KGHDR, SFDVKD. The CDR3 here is CATSDARYEQYF.

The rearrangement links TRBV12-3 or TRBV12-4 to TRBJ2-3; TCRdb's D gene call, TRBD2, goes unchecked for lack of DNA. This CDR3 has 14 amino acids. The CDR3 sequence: CASSPPRVGDTQYF.

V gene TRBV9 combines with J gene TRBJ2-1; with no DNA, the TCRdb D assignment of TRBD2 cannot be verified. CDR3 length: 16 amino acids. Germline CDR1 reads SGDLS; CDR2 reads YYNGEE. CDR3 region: CASSDTGGGPRNEQFF.

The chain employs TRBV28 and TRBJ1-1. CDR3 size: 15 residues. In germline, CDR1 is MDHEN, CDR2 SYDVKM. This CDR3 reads CASRLITVLGTEAFF.

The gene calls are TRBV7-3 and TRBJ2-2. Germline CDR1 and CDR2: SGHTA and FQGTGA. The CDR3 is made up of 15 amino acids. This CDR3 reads CASSLIPAPTGELFF.

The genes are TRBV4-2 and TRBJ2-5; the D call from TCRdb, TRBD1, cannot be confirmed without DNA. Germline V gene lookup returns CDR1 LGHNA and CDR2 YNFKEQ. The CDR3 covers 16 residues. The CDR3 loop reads CASSPRGQGEEETQYF.

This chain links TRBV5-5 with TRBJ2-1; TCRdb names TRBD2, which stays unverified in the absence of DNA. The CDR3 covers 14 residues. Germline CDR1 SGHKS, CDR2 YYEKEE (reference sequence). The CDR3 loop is CASSRTSGDNEQFF.

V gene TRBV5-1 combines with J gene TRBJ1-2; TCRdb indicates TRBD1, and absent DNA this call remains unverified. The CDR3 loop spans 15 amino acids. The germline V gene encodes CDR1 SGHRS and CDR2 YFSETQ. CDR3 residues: CASSPLAVEGYGYTF. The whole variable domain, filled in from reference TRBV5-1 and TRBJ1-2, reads KAGVTQTPRYLIKTRGQQVTLSCSPISGHRSVSWYQQTPGQGLQFLFEYFSETQRNKGNFPGRFSGRQFSNSRSEMNVSTLELGDSALYLCASSPLAVEGYGYTFGSGTRLTVV.

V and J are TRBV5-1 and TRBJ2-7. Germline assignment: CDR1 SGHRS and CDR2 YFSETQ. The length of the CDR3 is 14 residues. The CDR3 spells CASSLAAEDYEQYF.

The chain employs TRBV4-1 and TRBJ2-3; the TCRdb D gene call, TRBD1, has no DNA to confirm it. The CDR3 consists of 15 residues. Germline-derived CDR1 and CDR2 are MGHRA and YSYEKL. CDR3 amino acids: CASSQEGTRGDTQYF.